This T cell receptor beta chain was recovered during a study of T cells in Graves' hyperthyroidism and ophthalmopathy. The source material, RNA transcripts, was used to amplify TCR beta CDR3 regions. First-round RT-PCR targeting the TCR CDR3 was performed with the HTBI primer set. TCRdb re-analysed the multiplex PCR reads in MiXCR, keeping a single row per CDR3 protein. Among 450,000 to 500,000 distinct CDR3 sequences, approximately 22% were seen once, and the ten largest hold roughly 49%. Diagnosis rested on symptoms, serum thyroxine and TRAb, thyroid ultrasound, and orbital computed tomography. Source material: blood. This TCR was sampled from a woman aged 70-85 years with Graves' ophthalmopathy.

The CDR3 loop reads CASSHDSNYGYTF. The CDR3 nucleotides are TGTGCCAGCAGCCACGACAGCAACTATGGCTACACCTTC. The chain links TRBV7-2 to TRBJ1-2; TRBD1 might be the D (5 bases). CDR3 length equals 13 residues. V lost 5 bases and J lost 2, with 9 bases in between. Per the germline V gene, CDR1 is SGHTA and CDR2 is FQGNSA.